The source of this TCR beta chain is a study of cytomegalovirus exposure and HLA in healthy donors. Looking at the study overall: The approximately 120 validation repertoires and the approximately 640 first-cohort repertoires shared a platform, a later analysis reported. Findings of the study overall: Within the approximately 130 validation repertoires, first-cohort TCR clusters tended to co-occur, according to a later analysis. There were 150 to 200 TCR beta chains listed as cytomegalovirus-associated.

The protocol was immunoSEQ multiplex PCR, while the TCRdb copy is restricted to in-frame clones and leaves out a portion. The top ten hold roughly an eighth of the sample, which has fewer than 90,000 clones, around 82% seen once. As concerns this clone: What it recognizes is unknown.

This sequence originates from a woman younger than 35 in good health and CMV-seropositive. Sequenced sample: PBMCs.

The DNA for the CDR3 is TGTGCCAGCAGCCCCGGGTCAATCAATTCACCCCTCCACTTT. This gives the protein CASSPGSINSPLHF. The chain couples TRBV28 to TRBJ1-6; no firm D call. Deletions cut 6 bases from V and 7 bases from J, with 13 bases between. The CDR3 extends over 14 amino acids. Per the germline V gene, CDR1 is MDHEN and CDR2 is SYDVKM.